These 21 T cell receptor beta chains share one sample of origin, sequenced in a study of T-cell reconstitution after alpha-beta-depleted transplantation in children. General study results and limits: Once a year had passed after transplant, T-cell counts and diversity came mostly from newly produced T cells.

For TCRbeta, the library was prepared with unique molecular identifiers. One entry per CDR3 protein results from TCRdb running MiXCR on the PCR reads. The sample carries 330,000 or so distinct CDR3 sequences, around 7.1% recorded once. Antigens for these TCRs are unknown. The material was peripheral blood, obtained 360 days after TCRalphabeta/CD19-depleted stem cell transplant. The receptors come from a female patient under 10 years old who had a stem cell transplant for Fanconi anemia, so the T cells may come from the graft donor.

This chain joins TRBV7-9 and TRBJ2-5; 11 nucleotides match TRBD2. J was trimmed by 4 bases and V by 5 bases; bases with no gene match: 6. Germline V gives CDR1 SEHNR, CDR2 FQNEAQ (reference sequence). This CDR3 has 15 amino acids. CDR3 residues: CASSPWLAGGETQYF. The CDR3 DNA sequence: TGTGCCAGCAGCCCCTGGCTAGCGGGGGGAGAGACCCAGTACTTC.

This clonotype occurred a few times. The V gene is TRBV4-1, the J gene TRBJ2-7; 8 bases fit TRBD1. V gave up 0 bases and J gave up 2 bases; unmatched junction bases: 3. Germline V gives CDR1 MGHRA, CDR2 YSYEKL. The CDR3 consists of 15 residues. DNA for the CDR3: TGCGCCAGCAGCCAAGAGTGGACAGGGACCTACGAGCAGTACTTC. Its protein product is CASSQEWTGTYEQYF.

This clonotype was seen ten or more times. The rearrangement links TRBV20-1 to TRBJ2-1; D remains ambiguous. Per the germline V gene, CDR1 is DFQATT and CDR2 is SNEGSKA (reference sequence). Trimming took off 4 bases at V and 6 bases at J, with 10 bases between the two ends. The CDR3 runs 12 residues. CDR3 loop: CSAIRSFNEQFF. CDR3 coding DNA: TGCAGTGCTATTAGGAGTTTCAATGAGCAGTTCTTC.

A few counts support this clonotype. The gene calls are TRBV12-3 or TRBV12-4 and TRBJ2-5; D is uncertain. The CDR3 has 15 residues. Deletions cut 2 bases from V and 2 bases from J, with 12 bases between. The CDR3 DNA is TGTGCCAGCAGTTTAAGGCAGGTACTTCAAGAGACCCAGTACTTC. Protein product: CASSLRQVLQETQYF.

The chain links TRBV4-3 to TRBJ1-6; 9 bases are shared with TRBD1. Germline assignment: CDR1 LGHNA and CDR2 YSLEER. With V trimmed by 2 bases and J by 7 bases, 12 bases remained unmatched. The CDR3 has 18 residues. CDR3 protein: CASSQSPLPGTGNSPLHF. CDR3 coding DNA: TGCGCCAGCAGCCAATCACCCCTCCCCGGGACAGGGAATTCACCCCTCCACTTT.

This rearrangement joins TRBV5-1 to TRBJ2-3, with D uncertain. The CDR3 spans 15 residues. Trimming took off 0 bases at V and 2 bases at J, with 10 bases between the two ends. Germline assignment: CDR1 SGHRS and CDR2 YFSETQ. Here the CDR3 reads CASSLERHNTDTQYF. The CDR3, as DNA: TGCGCCAGCAGCTTGGAGAGACATAACACAGATACGCAGTATTTT.

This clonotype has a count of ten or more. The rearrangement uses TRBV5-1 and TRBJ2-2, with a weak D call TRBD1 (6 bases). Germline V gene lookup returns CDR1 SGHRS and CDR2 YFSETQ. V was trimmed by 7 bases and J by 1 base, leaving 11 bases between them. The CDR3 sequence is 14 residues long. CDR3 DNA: TGCGCCAGCCGAGGACAGTGGAACACCGGGGAGCTGTTTTTT. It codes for CASRGQWNTGELFF.

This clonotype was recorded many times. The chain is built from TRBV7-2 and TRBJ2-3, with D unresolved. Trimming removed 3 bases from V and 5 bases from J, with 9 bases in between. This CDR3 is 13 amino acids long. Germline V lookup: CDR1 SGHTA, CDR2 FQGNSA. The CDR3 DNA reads TGTGCCAGCAGCTTCACCTACAGAGATACGCAGTATTTT. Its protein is CASSFTYRDTQYF.

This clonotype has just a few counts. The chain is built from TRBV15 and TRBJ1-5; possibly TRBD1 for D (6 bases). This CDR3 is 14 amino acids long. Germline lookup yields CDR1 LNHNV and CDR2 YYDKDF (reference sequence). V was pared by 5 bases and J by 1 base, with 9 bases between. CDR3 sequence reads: CATSGGPSNQPQHF. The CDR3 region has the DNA TGTGCCACCAGCGGGGGCCCGAGCAATCAGCCCCAGCATTTT.

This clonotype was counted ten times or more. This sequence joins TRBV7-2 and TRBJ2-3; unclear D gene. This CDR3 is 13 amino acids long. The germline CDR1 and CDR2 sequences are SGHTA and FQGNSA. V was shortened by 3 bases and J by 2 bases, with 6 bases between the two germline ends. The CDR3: CASSFTLTDTQYF. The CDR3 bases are TGTGCCAGCAGCTTTACCCTCACAGATACGCAGTATTTT.

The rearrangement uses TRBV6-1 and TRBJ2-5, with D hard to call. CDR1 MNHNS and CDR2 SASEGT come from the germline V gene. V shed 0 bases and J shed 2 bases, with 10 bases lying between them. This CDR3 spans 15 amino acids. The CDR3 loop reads CASSEARTEQETQYF. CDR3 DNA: TGTGCCAGCAGTGAAGCCCGAACCGAACAAGAGACCCAGTACTTC.

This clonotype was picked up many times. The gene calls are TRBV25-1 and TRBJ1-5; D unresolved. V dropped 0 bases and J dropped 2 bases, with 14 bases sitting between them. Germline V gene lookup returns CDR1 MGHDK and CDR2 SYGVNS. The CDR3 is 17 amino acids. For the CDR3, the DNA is TGTGCCAGCAGTGAATATGGCCGCTTTTCGGGCAATCAGCCCCAGCATTTT. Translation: CASSEYGRFSGNQPQHF.

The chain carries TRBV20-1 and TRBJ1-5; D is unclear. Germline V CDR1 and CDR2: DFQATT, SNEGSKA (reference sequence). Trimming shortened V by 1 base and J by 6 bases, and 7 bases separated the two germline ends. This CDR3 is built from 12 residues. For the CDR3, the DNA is TGCAGTGCTAGAGGGACCCTTCAGCCCCAGCATTTT. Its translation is CSARGTLQPQHF.

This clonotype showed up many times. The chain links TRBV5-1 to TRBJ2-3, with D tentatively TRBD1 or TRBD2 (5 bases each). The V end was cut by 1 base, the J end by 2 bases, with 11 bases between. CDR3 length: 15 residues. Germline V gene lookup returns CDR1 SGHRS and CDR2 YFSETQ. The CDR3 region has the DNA TGCGCCAGCAGCTTGCTGGGGGTGGTCACAGATACGCAGTATTTT. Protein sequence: CASSLLGVVTDTQYF.

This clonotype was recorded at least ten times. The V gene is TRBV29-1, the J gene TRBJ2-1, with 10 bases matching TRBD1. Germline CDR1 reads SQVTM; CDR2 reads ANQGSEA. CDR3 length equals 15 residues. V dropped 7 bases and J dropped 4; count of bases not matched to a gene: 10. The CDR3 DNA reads TGCAGCGGGGTCGACCGGGACAGGGGTTACAATGAGCAGTTCTTC. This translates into CSGVDRDRGYNEQFF.

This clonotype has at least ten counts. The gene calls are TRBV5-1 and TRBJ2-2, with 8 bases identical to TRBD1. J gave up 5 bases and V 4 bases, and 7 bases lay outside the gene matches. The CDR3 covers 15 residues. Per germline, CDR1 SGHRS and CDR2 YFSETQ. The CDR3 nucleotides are TGCGCCAGCAGCATCTGGACAGGGAGGACCGGGGAGCTGTTTTTT. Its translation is CASSIWTGRTGELFF.

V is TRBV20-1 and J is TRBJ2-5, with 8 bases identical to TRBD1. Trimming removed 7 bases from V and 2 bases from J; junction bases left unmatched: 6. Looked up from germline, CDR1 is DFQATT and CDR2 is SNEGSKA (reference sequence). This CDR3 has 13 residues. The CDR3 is CSGGTGQQETQYF. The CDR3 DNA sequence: TGCAGTGGAGGGACAGGCCAACAAGAGACCCAGTACTTC.

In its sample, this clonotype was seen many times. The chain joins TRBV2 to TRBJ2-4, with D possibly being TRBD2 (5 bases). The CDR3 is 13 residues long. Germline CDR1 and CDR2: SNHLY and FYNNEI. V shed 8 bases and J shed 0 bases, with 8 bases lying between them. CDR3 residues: CASSGLAKNIQYF. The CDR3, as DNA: TGTGCCAGCTCGGGGTTAGCCAAAAACATTCAGTACTTC.

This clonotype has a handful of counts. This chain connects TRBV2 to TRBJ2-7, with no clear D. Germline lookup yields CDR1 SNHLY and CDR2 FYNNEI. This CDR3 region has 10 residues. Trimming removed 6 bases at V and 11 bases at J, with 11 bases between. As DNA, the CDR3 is TGTGCCAGCAGGGCTCTCCGGGAGTACTTC. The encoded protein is CASRALREYF.

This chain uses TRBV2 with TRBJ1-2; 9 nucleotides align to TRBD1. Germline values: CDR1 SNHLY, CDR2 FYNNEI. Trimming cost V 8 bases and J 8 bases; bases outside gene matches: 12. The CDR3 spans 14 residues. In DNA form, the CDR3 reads TGTGCCAGCCACTCCTTTAGACAGGGGGGAGGCTACACCTTC. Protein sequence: CASHSFRQGGGYTF.

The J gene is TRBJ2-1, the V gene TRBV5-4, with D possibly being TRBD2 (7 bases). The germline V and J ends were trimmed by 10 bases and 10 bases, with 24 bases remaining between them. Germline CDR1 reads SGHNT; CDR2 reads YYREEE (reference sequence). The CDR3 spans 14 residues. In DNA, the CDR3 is TGTGCCGGGTCAAGGGGGGGCAGGCAAGGGGAGCAGTTCTTC. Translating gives CAGSRGGRQGEQFF.